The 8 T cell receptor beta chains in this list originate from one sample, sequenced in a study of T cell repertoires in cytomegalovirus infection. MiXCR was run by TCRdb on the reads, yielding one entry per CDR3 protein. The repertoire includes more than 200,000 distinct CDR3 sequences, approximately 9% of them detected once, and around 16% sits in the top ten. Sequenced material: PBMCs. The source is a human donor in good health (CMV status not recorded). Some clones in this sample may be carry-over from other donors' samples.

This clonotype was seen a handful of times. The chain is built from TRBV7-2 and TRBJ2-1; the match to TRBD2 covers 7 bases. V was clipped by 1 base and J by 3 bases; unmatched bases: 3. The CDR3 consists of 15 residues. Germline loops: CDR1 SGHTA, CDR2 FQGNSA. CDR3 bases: TGTGCCAGCAGCTTAGAGGCGGGAGTCTACAATGAGCAGTTCTTC. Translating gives CASSLEAGVYNEQFF.

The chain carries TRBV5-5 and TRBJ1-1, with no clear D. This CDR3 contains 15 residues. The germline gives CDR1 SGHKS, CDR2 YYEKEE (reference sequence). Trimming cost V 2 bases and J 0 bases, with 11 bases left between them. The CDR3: CASSLRGSLNTEAFF. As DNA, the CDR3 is TGTGCCAGCAGCTTAAGAGGGTCCCTGAACACTGAAGCTTTCTTT.

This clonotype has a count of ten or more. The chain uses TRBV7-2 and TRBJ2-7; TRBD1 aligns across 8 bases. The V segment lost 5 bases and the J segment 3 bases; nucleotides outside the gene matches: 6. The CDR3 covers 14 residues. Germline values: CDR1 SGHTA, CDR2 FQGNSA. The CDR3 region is CASSRTGFVYEQYF. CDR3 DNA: TGTGCCAGCAGCCGGACAGGGTTCGTCTACGAGCAGTACTTC.

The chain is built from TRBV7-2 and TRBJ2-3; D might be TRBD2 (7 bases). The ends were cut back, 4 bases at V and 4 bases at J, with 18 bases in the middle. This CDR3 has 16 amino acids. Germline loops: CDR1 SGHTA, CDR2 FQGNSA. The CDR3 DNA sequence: TGTGCCAGCAGCTCAGTAGGGGGGGGGCCCGCAGATACGCAGTATTTT. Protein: CASSSVGGGPADTQYF.

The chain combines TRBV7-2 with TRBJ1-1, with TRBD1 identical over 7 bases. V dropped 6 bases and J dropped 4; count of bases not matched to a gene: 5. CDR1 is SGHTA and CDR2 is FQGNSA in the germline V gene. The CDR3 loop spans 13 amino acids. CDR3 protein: CASRNTGATEAFF. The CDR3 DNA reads TGTGCCAGCAGAAACACAGGGGCCACTGAAGCTTTCTTT.

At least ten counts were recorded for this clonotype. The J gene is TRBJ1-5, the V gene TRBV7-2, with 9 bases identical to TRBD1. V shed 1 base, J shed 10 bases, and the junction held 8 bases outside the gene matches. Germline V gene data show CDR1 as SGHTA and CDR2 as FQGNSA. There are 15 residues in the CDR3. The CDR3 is CASSLDRGPYNPQHF. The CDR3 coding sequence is TGTGCCAGCAGCTTAGACAGGGGGCCCTACAACCCCCAGCATTTT.

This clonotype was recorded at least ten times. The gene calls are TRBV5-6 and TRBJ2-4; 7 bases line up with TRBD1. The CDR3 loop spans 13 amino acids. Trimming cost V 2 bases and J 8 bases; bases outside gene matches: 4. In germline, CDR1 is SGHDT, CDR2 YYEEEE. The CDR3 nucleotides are TGTGCCAGCAGCTTCGGGACAGTGCACATTCAGTACTTC. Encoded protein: CASSFGTVHIQYF.

CDR3: CASRGQGFGQPQHF. CDR3 bases: TGTGCCAGCAGGGGACAGGGGTTTGGTCAGCCCCAGCATTTT. The genes are TRBV27 and TRBJ1-5; 10 bases fit TRBD1. The V gene end was trimmed by 6 bases and the J gene end by 6 bases; junction bases not matched to a gene: 5. CDR1 MNHEY and CDR2 SMNVEV come from the germline V gene (reference sequence). The CDR3 runs to 14 residues.